The 27 T cell receptor beta chains listed next were all sequenced from one sample in a study of identical twins. A single record per CDR3 protein comes from TCRdb applying MiXCR to the 5' RACE reads. Of a few hundred thousand distinct CDR3 sequences detected, approximately 25% appear once; the ten largest clones hold roughly 3%. Another study also made use of these data, one on T cells expressing NK-cell markers.

The sequenced material came from CD4+ T cells sorted from blood. The receptors originated from a woman aged 18 to 35 in good health.

This sequence joins TRBV7-2 and TRBJ2-7; 11 nucleotides agree with TRBD2. The germline gives CDR1 SGHTA, CDR2 FQGNSA. J gave up 5 bases and V 6 bases, and 6 bases lay outside the gene matches. The CDR3 has 14 residues. The CDR3 loop is CASRIAGGSNEQYF. The CDR3 nucleotides read TGTGCCAGCAGAATAGCGGGAGGGTCCAACGAGCAGTACTTC.

This chain joins TRBV10-3 and TRBJ2-1; D perhaps matches TRBD1 (6 bases). V dropped 10 bases and J dropped 8 bases, with 21 bases sitting between them. This CDR3 region has 14 residues. Germline V lookup: CDR1 ENHRY, CDR2 SYGVKD. CDR3 sequence reads: CATYQGWSRDEQFF. The CDR3 DNA follows: TGTGCCACGTACCAGGGGTGGTCTCGCGATGAGCAGTTCTTC.

J is TRBJ1-1 and V is TRBV28; D perhaps matches TRBD1 (5 bases). The V end lost 10 bases, the J end lost 2 bases, and 14 bases lay between the germline ends. Germline V gives CDR1 MDHEN, CDR2 SYDVKM. The CDR3 runs 13 residues. CDR3 sequence (DNA): TGTGCCATGGGGACCGGGGACAACACTGAAGCTTTCTTT. Its protein is CAMGTGDNTEAFF.

This rearrangement joins TRBV20-1 to TRBJ2-3; a possible D gene is TRBD2 (6 bases). This CDR3 has 14 amino acids. The V gene's germline CDR1 is DFQATT and CDR2 SNEGSKA (reference sequence). The V end lost 3 bases, the J end lost 3 bases, and 13 bases lay between the germline ends. The CDR3 DNA is TGCAGTGCTAGTACGGGAGTAGCGACAGATACGCAGTATTTT. Its translation: CSASTGVATDTQYF.

The rearrangement links TRBV6-1 to TRBJ2-3; 7 nucleotides agree with TRBD2. The CDR3 has 15 amino acids. Germline CDR1 reads MNHNS; CDR2 reads SASEGT. Unmatched junction bases numbered 8, after V lost 8 bases and J lost 0 bases. CDR3 amino acids: CASRASGASTDTQYF. The CDR3 DNA reads TGTGCCAGCCGGGCTAGCGGAGCTAGCACAGATACGCAGTATTTT.

The chain employs TRBV20-1 and TRBJ2-1; 7 bases map to TRBD2. There are 15 residues in the CDR3. J gave up 4 bases and V 5 bases, and 11 bases lay outside the gene matches. Germline CDR1 DFQATT, CDR2 SNEGSKA (reference sequence). CDR3 residues: CSASELANKYNEQFF. In DNA, the CDR3 is TGCAGTGCTTCCGAACTAGCGAATAAGTACAATGAGCAGTTCTTC.

This clonotype was seen only once. The rearrangement links TRBV2 to TRBJ2-1; 14 bases line up with TRBD2. The CDR3 covers 15 residues. The V segment lost 9 bases and the J segment 6 bases; nucleotides outside the gene matches: 7. Germline V gives CDR1 SNHLY, CDR2 FYNNEI. The CDR3 reads CASLTGTSGSNEQFF. The CDR3 DNA reads as TGTGCCAGTCTCACCGGGACTAGCGGGAGCAATGAGCAGTTCTTC.

This clonotype occurred many times. The chain joins TRBV12-3 or TRBV12-4 to TRBJ1-2, with D unresolved. Between the trimmed V and J ends, which lost 3 bases and 6 bases, there was a span of 8 bases. The CDR3 sequence is 12 residues long. Here the CDR3 reads CASSFFGNGYTF. The CDR3 region has the DNA TGTGCCAGCAGTTTTTTCGGGAATGGCTACACCTTC.

This chain connects TRBV6-1 to TRBJ2-1, with TRBD2 matching 10 bases. The CDR3 loop spans 14 amino acids. CDR1 and CDR2 from the germline V gene are MNHNS and SASEGT. The CDR3 protein is CAALAGPSYNEQFF. The CDR3 DNA reads as TGTGCTGCACTAGCGGGACCGTCCTACAATGAGCAGTTCTTC.

This chain links TRBV6-2 or TRBV6-3 with TRBJ2-1; 8 positions match TRBD1. The CDR3 has 14 residues. Per germline, CDR1 MNHEY and CDR2 SVGEGT. J gave up 5 bases and V 7 bases, and 7 bases lay outside the gene matches. The CDR3 DNA is TGTGCCAGCATCGACAGGGGAGGAAACAATGAGCAGTTCTTC. Residues: CASIDRGGNNEQFF.

V and J are TRBV29-1 and TRBJ2-3; D gene uncertain. Per germline, CDR1 SQVTM and CDR2 ANQGSEA. CDR3 size: 12 residues. With 6 bases removed from V and 2 bases from J, the gap between germline ends came to 9 bases. The CDR3 DNA reads as TGCAGCGTATTAACTGCCACAGATACGCAGTATTTT. Protein: CSVLTATDTQYF.

This clonotype was picked up a small number of times. This rearrangement joins TRBV5-1 to TRBJ2-3; 7 positions agree with TRBD1. This CDR3 has 15 amino acids. Germline V CDR1 and CDR2: SGHRS, YFSETQ. Trimming took 0 bases from V and 7 from J; bases not matched to a gene: 8. CDR3 region: CASSLAGTVTNTQYF. The CDR3 coding sequence is TGCGCCAGCAGCTTGGCGGGGACAGTCACTAATACGCAGTATTTT.

There are a few counts of this clonotype. The chain carries TRBV4-3 and TRBJ2-7, with D unclear. V was clipped by 0 bases and J by 5 bases, with 11 bases between them. CDR3 length: 14 residues. Looked up from germline, CDR1 is LGHNA and CDR2 is YSLEER. The CDR3 bases are TGCGCCAGCAGCCAAGACAGGTGGATGGACGAGCAGTACTTC. It codes for CASSQDRWMDEQYF.

V is TRBV20-1 and J is TRBJ1-3; D perhaps matches TRBD1 (6 bases). CDR1 and CDR2 (germline): DFQATT, SNEGSKA (reference sequence). The CDR3 runs 14 residues. V gave up 4 bases and J gave up 0 bases, with 10 bases separating them. The CDR3 loop reads CSAMGGSSGNTIYF. In DNA, the CDR3 is TGCAGTGCTATGGGGGGCTCCTCTGGAAACACCATATATTTT.

There are many counts of this clonotype. This chain links TRBV9 with TRBJ1-4, with 8 bases that match TRBD1. CDR1 is SGDLS, CDR2 YYNGEE, per germline. Losses at the gene ends were 4 bases for V and 5 bases for J; bases not matched to a gene: 4. CDR3 length equals 14 residues. The CDR3 DNA reads as TGTGCCAGCAGCCCTCGACAGGGGAATGAAAAACTGTTTTTT. Its translation is CASSPRQGNEKLFF.

The genes are TRBV2 and TRBJ2-4; 11 bases agree with TRBD2. V was clipped by 4 bases and J by 5 bases; unmatched bases: 4. The V gene's germline CDR1 is SNHLY and CDR2 FYNNEI. This CDR3 comprises 15 residues. Written as DNA, the CDR3 is TGTGCCAGCAGTGCCAATAGCGGGGGGGAAAACATTCAGTACTTC. Its translation is CASSANSGGENIQYF.

In its sample, this clonotype was seen a few times. The V call is TRBV12-3 or TRBV12-4, the J call TRBJ2-3; D is undetermined. The CDR3 extends over 14 amino acids. Trimming took off 8 bases at V and 4 bases at J, with 16 bases between the two ends. The CDR3 is CASAGVVIADTQYF. The CDR3 DNA is TGTGCCAGCGCCGGAGTTGTCATCGCAGATACGCAGTATTTT.

This clonotype was found a few times. V and J are TRBV5-1 and TRBJ2-1, with TRBD2 matching over 11 bases. Germline loops: CDR1 SGHRS, CDR2 YFSETQ. The CDR3 consists of 18 residues. V lost 0 bases, J lost 0 bases, and 5 bases stayed unmatched. The chain's CDR3 is CASSLGTSGSLSYNEQFF. The CDR3 coding sequence is TGCGCCAGCAGCTTGGGAACTAGCGGGAGCCTCTCCTACAATGAGCAGTTCTTC.

CDR3: CASSRLRQGGTQYF. Written as DNA, the CDR3 is TGTGCCAGCAGCAGACTTAGGCAGGGGGGGACCCAGTACTTC. The chain carries TRBV21-1 and TRBJ2-5; the D call TRBD1 from the table was never checked on the DNA. TRBV21-1 has pseudogene status. The CDR3 is made up of 14 amino acids.

The gene calls are TRBV7-9 and TRBJ2-1; 8 nucleotides agree with TRBD2. CDR3 length equals 17 residues. CDR1 SEHNR and CDR2 FQNEAQ come from the germline V gene (reference sequence). The V and J ends lost 5 bases and 2 bases, in that order; junction bases with no gene match: 11. In nucleotides, the CDR3 is TGTGCCAGCAGCCCCGGGCGGGGGGCGGGGGCCTACAATGAGCAGTTCTTC. It specifies CASSPGRGAGAYNEQFF.

In this sample, this clonotype turned up a few times. The chain carries TRBV5-6 and TRBJ2-1, with TRBD2 matching 16 bases. The CDR3 contains 17 residues. Germline trimming cut 4 bases from V and 7 bases from J; bases unmatched to any gene: 8. CDR1 SGHDT and CDR2 YYEEEE come from the germline V gene. The chain's CDR3 is CASSIGTSGGAWNEQFF. In DNA, the CDR3 is TGTGCCAGCAGCATCGGGACTAGCGGGGGGGCCTGGAATGAGCAGTTCTTC.

The chain couples TRBV2 to TRBJ2-2; the match to TRBD2 covers 8 bases. This CDR3 contains 15 residues. Trimming at V came to 7 bases and at J to 8 bases, leaving 12 bases not matched to a gene. Germline CDR1 SNHLY, CDR2 FYNNEI. Here the CDR3 reads CASTGLDLSLGELFF. The CDR3 nucleotides are TGTGCCAGCACGGGACTAGACCTCAGTTTAGGGGAGCTGTTTTTT.

The V and J genes are TRBV5-1 and TRBJ1-1, with D perhaps matching TRBD1 (5 bases). In germline, CDR1 is SGHRS, CDR2 YFSETQ. Trimming cost V 1 base and J 6 bases, with 13 bases left between them. The CDR3 is 14 residues long. CDR3 sequence (DNA): TGCGCCAGCAGCTTGCGGCAGGGTGGTCCTGAAGCTTTCTTT. The encoded protein is CASSLRQGGPEAFF.

This clonotype was counted between two and nine times. CDR3 sequence: CASSPRTRADTQYF. As DNA, the CDR3 is TGCGCCAGCAGCCCGCGGACTAGGGCAGATACGCAGTATTTT. The rearrangement joins TRBV5-1 to TRBJ2-3; 7 bases agree with TRBD2. The CDR3 sequence is 14 residues long. Germline values: CDR1 SGHRS, CDR2 YFSETQ. V lost 4 bases to trimming and J lost 4 bases; unmatched junction nucleotides: 6.

This clonotype was picked up a small number of times. This sequence joins TRBV7-2 and TRBJ2-5, with D unresolved. V lost 5 bases and J 1 base, leaving 11 bases between the germline ends. The germline V gene encodes CDR1 SGHTA and CDR2 FQGNSA. The length of the CDR3 is 14 residues. The CDR3 reads CASSRYRAQETQYF. CDR3 DNA sequence: TGTGCCAGCAGCCGATATAGGGCCCAAGAGACCCAGTACTTC.

This clonotype turned up a few times. This chain joins TRBV12-3 or TRBV12-4 and TRBJ2-3; D is unresolved. V was trimmed by 4 bases and J by 2 bases, leaving 10 bases between them. The CDR3 loop spans 14 amino acids. Written as DNA, the CDR3 is TGTGCCAGCAGTTGGCGGCAGCTCACAGATACGCAGTATTTT. It yields the protein CASSWRQLTDTQYF.

The chain combines TRBV12-3 or TRBV12-4 with TRBJ1-4, with D unresolved. CDR3 length equals 11 residues. The V gene lost 3 bases and the J gene lost 8 bases, with 4 bases spanning the gap. CDR3 residues: CASSFKEKLFF. The CDR3 DNA is TGTGCCAGCAGTTTCAAGGAAAAACTGTTTTTT.